The subject of this entry is one T cell receptor beta chain. What it binds is unknown. The sample has other DNA sequences that encode this CDR3 too. Trimming took 6 bases from V and 0 from J, leaving 8 bases between them. There are 14 residues in the CDR3. Germline assignment: CDR1 KGHSH and CDR2 LQKENI. Assay used: immunoSEQ multiplex PCR; TCRdb lists only in-frame clones, some missing. Of just over 2,000,000 clones in the sample, over 85% were seen once. The data are from a study of shared clonotypes between healthy human individuals. Whole-study findings and limits: Blood was the only sampled material, and tissue repertoires likely differ.

Sequenced sample: naive CD4+ T cells sorted from blood. Sample subset: CD45RA+ positively selected. The receptor comes from a man aged 18-30 years in good health. The chain combines TRBV18 with TRBJ1-4, with D hard to call. Here the CDR3 reads CASSPDATNEKLFF. The CDR3 nucleotides read TGTGCCAGCTCCCCCGATGCAACTAATGAAAAACTGTTTTTT.